These 22 T cell receptor beta chains came from one sample sequenced in a study of CD8 T cells in ankylosing spondylitis. Study-wide points: Characteristic, it appeared, of ankylosing spondylitis blood was a TCR beta motif of several highly homologous variants.

Their antigens are not known. A single record per CDR3 protein comes from TCRdb applying MiXCR to the 5' RACE reads. The data show roughly 490,000 distinct CDR3 sequences, with approximately 5.3% seen just once and roughly 3.3% held by the top ten. The sequenced sample consisted of blood, either unsorted or a sorted T cell fraction (not recorded which). These receptors were obtained from a male donor with ankylosing spondylitis.

This clonotype was detected many times. This chain links TRBV6-5 with TRBJ2-2; 12 bases are shared with TRBD1. The CDR3 is made up of 20 amino acids. J lost 6 bases, V lost 4 bases, and 18 bases had no gene match. The V gene's germline CDR1 is MNHEY and CDR2 SVGAGI. CDR3 DNA: TGTGCCAGCAGTTCCGCCGGGACAGGGGGCGAGAGAGTTGAGGCCGGGGAGCTGTTTTTT. Its translation is CASSSAGTGGERVEAGELFF.

This clonotype has more than one count but fewer than ten. V and J are TRBV5-1 and TRBJ2-5; D is possibly TRBD1 or TRBD2 (5 bases each). Germline V gene sequence: CDR1 SGHRS, CDR2 YFSETQ. V was pared by 2 bases and J by 3 bases, with 14 bases between. The CDR3 is 15 residues long. CDR3 sequence reads: CASSLMGVTEETQYF. CDR3 nucleotide sequence: TGCGCCAGCAGCTTAATGGGGGTGACGGAAGAGACCCAGTACTTC.

In its sample, this clonotype was seen many times. The chain recombines TRBV4-3 with TRBJ2-1; D is possibly TRBD2 (6 bases). Germline V gene data show CDR1 as LGHNA and CDR2 as YSLEER. This CDR3 region has 15 residues. V shed 0 bases and J shed 7 bases, with 13 bases lying between them. The CDR3 region is CASSQDRDFRNEQFF. The CDR3 region has the DNA TGCGCCAGCAGCCAAGATCGGGACTTTAGGAATGAGCAGTTCTTC.

The rearrangement joins TRBV12-3 or TRBV12-4 to TRBJ2-5; no clear D. Between the trimmed V and J ends, which lost 6 bases and 5 bases, there was a span of 22 bases. The CDR3 extends over 16 amino acids. CDR3 sequence reads: CASSTSMAGRRETQYF. In DNA, the CDR3 is TGTGCCAGCAGCACCTCAATGGCAGGACGCCGGGAGACCCAGTACTTC.

This clonotype was detected many times. The rearrangement links TRBV24-1 to TRBJ2-2, with 8 bases lining up with TRBD1. This CDR3 has 11 residues. Germline lookup yields CDR1 KGHDR and CDR2 SFDVKD. Unmatched junction bases numbered 5, after V lost 8 bases and J lost 13 bases. The CDR3: CATTPDRALFF. Written as DNA, the CDR3 is TGTGCCACCACCCCGGACAGGGCGCTGTTTTTT.

This clonotype was seen repeatedly, ten times or more. V usage is TRBV7-2 and J usage is TRBJ1-2, with TRBD1 matching 8 bases. CDR1 is SGHTA and CDR2 is FQGNSA in the germline V gene. The CDR3 spans 13 residues. The trim removed 5 bases at V and 7 bases at J, leaving 6 bases unmatched. The CDR3 loop reads CASSRTGSFGYTF. The CDR3 DNA reads TGTGCCAGCAGCCGGACAGGGAGTTTTGGCTACACCTTC.

This clonotype was detected ten times or more. V is TRBV28 and J is TRBJ1-2; 8 bases map to TRBD1. Germline V CDR1 and CDR2: MDHEN, SYDVKM. The CDR3 runs 14 residues. J lost 5 bases, V lost 5 bases, and 7 bases had no gene match. This CDR3 reads CASSPQDRVYGYTF. The DNA of the CDR3 is TGTGCCAGCAGTCCCCAGGACAGGGTATATGGCTACACCTTC.

This clonotype was picked up many times. This chain uses TRBV9 with TRBJ1-1, with D hard to call. The germline V gene encodes CDR1 SGDLS and CDR2 YYNGEE. This CDR3 comprises 15 residues. Trimming removed 4 bases from V and 0 bases from J, with 13 bases in between. The CDR3 here is CASSFHDGMNTEAFF. The DNA for the CDR3 is TGTGCCAGCAGCTTCCACGACGGCATGAACACTGAAGCTTTCTTT.

At least ten counts were recorded for this clonotype. V gene TRBV29-1 combines with J gene TRBJ2-5, with D possibly matching TRBD1 (5 bases). Germline lookup yields CDR1 SQVTM and CDR2 ANQGSEA. The CDR3 is 13 residues long. The V end was cut by 7 bases, the J end by 1 base, with 13 bases between. CDR3: CSGGQVLQETQYF. CDR3 nucleotide sequence: TGCAGCGGCGGACAAGTACTCCAAGAGACCCAGTACTTC.

There are many counts of this clonotype. The chain employs TRBV29-1 and TRBJ1-2; D is unclear. The CDR3 is 13 residues long. Germline CDR1 and CDR2: SQVTM and ANQGSEA. V was clipped by 3 bases and J by 3 bases, with 11 bases between them. The CDR3 protein is CSVDPDGYYGYTF. CDR3 nucleotide sequence: TGCAGCGTTGACCCGGACGGATACTATGGCTACACCTTC.

The chain recombines TRBV15 with TRBJ2-1, with D possibly matching TRBD2 (6 bases). The CDR3 runs to 16 residues. CDR1 is LNHNV and CDR2 is YYDKDF in the germline V gene (reference sequence). V was clipped by 1 base and J by 1 base, with 11 bases between them. CDR3 nucleotide sequence: TGTGCCACCAGCAGAGGGCTAGCGCAATCCTACAATGAGCAGTTCTTC. This translates into CATSRGLAQSYNEQFF.

This clonotype showed up many times. The CDR3 loop is CSAPPGSRSYEQYF. As DNA, the CDR3 is TGCAGTGCCCCCCCGGGGAGCCGCTCCTACGAGCAGTACTTC. The gene calls are TRBV20-1 and TRBJ2-7; D may be TRBD2 (5 bases). V was shortened by 6 bases and J by 0 bases, with 15 bases between the two germline ends. From germline, CDR1 is DFQATT and CDR2 SNEGSKA (reference sequence). The CDR3 length is 14 residues.

At least ten counts were recorded for this clonotype. Just one base apart from a much larger clone, this may be a read error. The rearrangement joins TRBV29-1 to TRBJ2-3; D ambiguous. The CDR3 has 12 amino acids. The germline gives CDR1 SQVTM, CDR2 ANQGSEA. Trimming took off 2 bases at V and 1 base at J, with 4 bases between the two ends. CDR3 bases: TGCAGCGTTGAAAGGGGCACAGATACGCAGTATTTT. As protein: CSVERGTDTQYF.

In this sample, this clonotype turned up many times. The chain employs TRBV5-1 and TRBJ2-7; 7 bases match TRBD1. The CDR3 totals 17 residues. The junction had 12 bases not matched to a gene; V was cut back by 1 base and J by 2 bases. The germline V gene has CDR1 SGHRS and CDR2 YFSETQ. The CDR3 DNA is TGCGCCAGCAGCTTGAGACAAACCGGGACAGTTCCCTACGAGCAGTACTTC. Translation: CASSLRQTGTVPYEQYF.

This clonotype has more than one count but fewer than ten. V gene TRBV12-3 or TRBV12-4 combines with J gene TRBJ2-7; 11 bases align to TRBD1. The trim removed 3 bases at V and 2 bases at J, leaving 6 bases unmatched. The length of the CDR3 is 16 residues. The CDR3 is CASSLAPGQGAYEQYF. In nucleotides, the CDR3 is TGTGCCAGCAGTTTGGCGCCGGGACAGGGGGCCTACGAGCAGTACTTC.

This clonotype was seen ten or more times. This CDR3 is CASSLYPGAWGEQYF. The CDR3 DNA reads TGTGCCAGCAGTTTGTATCCGGGGGCCTGGGGCGAGCAGTACTTC. The chain links TRBV28 to TRBJ2-7, with D perhaps matching TRBD1 or TRBD2 (6 bases each). The germline CDR1 and CDR2 sequences are MDHEN and SYDVKM. V lost 3 bases and J lost 6, with 18 bases in between. This CDR3 is 15 amino acids long.

A few counts support this clonotype. J is TRBJ2-1 and V is TRBV19; D is ambiguous. The CDR3 sequence is 14 residues long. V lost 1 base to trimming and J lost 9 bases, with 13 bases between them. CDR1 LNHDA and CDR2 SQIVND come from the germline V gene (reference sequence). CDR3 DNA sequence: TGTGCCAGTAGTATAGGGGCCGAACGCAGTGAGCAGTTCTTC. This translates into CASSIGAERSEQFF. Drawing the rest from reference TRBV19 and TRBJ2-1, the complete variable domain is DGGITQSPKYLFRKEGQNVTLSCEQNLNHDAMYWYRQDPGQGLRLIYYSQIVNDFQKGDIAEGYSVSREKKESFPLTVTSAQKNPTAFYLCASSIGAERSEQFFGPGTRLTVL.

This clonotype was seen many times. The chain links TRBV6-1 to TRBJ2-2; TRBD1 matches 7 bases. Per germline, CDR1 MNHNS and CDR2 SASEGT. CDR3 length equals 16 residues. V was clipped by 6 bases and J by 4 bases; unmatched bases: 11. In DNA form, the CDR3 reads TGTGCCAGCAGCCCGATTCCGGGACAGCTCACCGGGGAGCTGTTTTTT. It codes for CASSPIPGQLTGELFF.

This clonotype was counted many times. The V gene is TRBV7-2, the J gene TRBJ2-1, with D perhaps given as TRBD1 or TRBD2 (5 bases each). The CDR3 spans 17 residues. Germline V CDR1 and CDR2: SGHTA, FQGNSA. V was pared by 5 bases and J by 5 bases, with 22 bases between. The CDR3 nucleotides read TGTGCCAGCAGCCAGGGACGGAGTCTAGGGGTAAACAATGAGCAGTTCTTC. As protein: CASSQGRSLGVNNEQFF.

This clonotype showed up many times. J is TRBJ1-2 and V is TRBV7-8, with no clear D. Germline loops: CDR1 SGHVS, CDR2 FQNEAQ. V lost 0 bases and J lost 8, with 10 bases in between. The CDR3 has 13 amino acids. CDR3 sequence: CASSLALRDGYTF. CDR3 sequence (DNA): TGTGCCAGCAGCTTAGCGTTACGAGACGGCTACACCTTC.

V and J are TRBV5-1 and TRBJ2-3, with 14 bases aligning to TRBD2. CDR3 length equals 15 residues. Losses at the gene ends were 3 bases for V and 4 bases for J; bases not matched to a gene: 1. Germline CDR1 is SGHRS and CDR2 is YFSETQ. CDR3 in amino acids: CASSWGLAGADTQYF. The CDR3 region has the DNA TGCGCCAGCAGCTGGGGACTAGCGGGAGCAGATACGCAGTATTTT.

This clonotype was counted at least ten times. The chain has TRBV29-1 and TRBJ2-3; D is uncertain. V shed 7 bases and J shed 5 bases, with 10 bases lying between them. Germline CDR1 and CDR2: SQVTM and ANQGSEA. The CDR3 totals 11 residues. CDR3 sequence: CSAHSGDTQYF. As DNA, the CDR3 is TGCAGCGCCCATTCGGGAGATACGCAGTATTTT.